These 15 T cell receptor beta chains were sequenced from one sample in a study of cytomegalovirus exposure and HLA in healthy donors (dated by TCRdb to about 2017). The library was produced with the immunoSEQ multiplex PCR assay. For the multiplex PCR, a mixture combining 60 forward primers for TCR Vbeta segments and 13 reverse primers for TCR Jbeta segments was used. What TCRdb holds here is the immuneACCESS table cut down to in-frame rearrangements. Part of the clones is not present; checked against another copy, under half of the missing clones reflect an unresolved V gene, and the others are unexplained. Here the sample has approximately 150,000 clones; roughly 79% occur a single time. Clones ranked in the top ten supply 0.55% to 0.8% of the sample. Sequenced input: PBMCs. The source is a male donor in good health and CMV-seronegative.

J is TRBJ1-5 and V is TRBV5-1; TRBD1 is a possible D gene (6 bases). The CDR3 is 14 residues long. V was clipped by 0 bases and J by 2 bases, with 6 bases between them. The germline CDR1 and CDR2 sequences are SGHRS and YFSETQ. CDR3 sequence reads: CASSLGTGNQPQHF. In DNA, the CDR3 is TGCGCCAGCAGCTTGGGGACAGGCAATCAGCCCCAGCATTTT.

The chain combines TRBV30 with TRBJ1-6; D unclear. The CDR3 spans 16 residues. Germline CDR1 reads GTSNPN; CDR2 reads SVGIG (reference sequence). The V and J ends lost 3 bases and 0 bases respectively, with 12 bases between them. CDR3 nucleotides: TGTGCCTGGAGGGGTGTAGCCAACTCCTATAATTCACCCCTCCACTTT. This translates into CAWRGVANSYNSPLHF.

The chain has TRBV9 and TRBJ2-7; D perhaps matches TRBD1 (5 bases). Germline values: CDR1 SGDLS, CDR2 YYNGEE. Trimming removed 4 bases from V and 3 bases from J, with 14 bases in between. The CDR3 length is 14 residues. The chain's CDR3 is CASSKTARGYEQYF. For the CDR3, the DNA is TGTGCCAGCAGCAAGACAGCAAGGGGCTACGAGCAGTACTTC.

The CDR3 region is CASSYVVGGNEKLFF. CDR3 bases: TGTGCCAGCAGTTACGTCGTGGGGGGTAATGAAAAACTGTTTTTT. V and J are TRBV6-5 and TRBJ1-4; possibly TRBD1 for D (5 bases). V was pared by 2 bases and J by 4 bases, with 11 bases between. Germline V lookup: CDR1 MNHEY, CDR2 SVGAGI. The CDR3 spans 15 residues.

This chain uses TRBV5-1 with TRBJ1-2; D unclear. From germline, CDR1 is SGHRS and CDR2 YFSETQ. With 3 bases removed from V and 8 bases from J, the gap between germline ends came to 8 bases. The CDR3 is 11 amino acids. CDR3 sequence: CASSSSGGYTF. As DNA, the CDR3 is TGCGCCAGCAGCTCCTCGGGAGGCTACACCTTC.

The CDR3 nucleotides read TGCAGCGTTAGGCCGAGGGAGTTAAGTTACAATGAGCAGTTCTTC. This codes for CSVRPRELSYNEQFF. This sequence joins TRBV29-1 and TRBJ2-1, with D possibly TRBD2 on 5 matching bases. Germline lookup yields CDR1 SQVTM and CDR2 ANQGSEA. The CDR3 has 15 residues. Trimming took off 5 bases at V and 4 bases at J, with 18 bases between the two ends.

This chain links TRBV7-2 with TRBJ2-4; TRBD1 agrees at 7 bases. Looked up from germline, CDR1 is SGHTA and CDR2 is FQGNSA. The CDR3 totals 16 residues. After removal of 6 bases from V and 4 bases from J, the junction contained 12 bases not matched to a gene. As DNA, the CDR3 is TGTGCCAGCAGTTGGACACCCGGACAGGCAAAAAACATTCAGTACTTC. Translation gives CASSWTPGQAKNIQYF.

The chain employs TRBV7-9 and TRBJ2-1, with D possibly matching TRBD1 (6 bases). Germline loops: CDR1 SEHNR, CDR2 FQNEAQ (reference sequence). CDR3 length: 15 amino acids. V was clipped by 2 bases and J by 7 bases, with 15 bases between them. CDR3 in amino acids: CASSLRAGEGNEQFF. The DNA of the CDR3 is TGTGCCAGCAGCTTAAGAGCAGGGGAAGGGAATGAGCAGTTCTTC. Full variable domain (remainder filled in from reference TRBV7-9 and TRBJ2-1): DTGVSQNPRHKITKRGQNVTFRCDPISEHNRLYWYRQTLGQGPEFLTYFQNEAQLEKSRLLSDRFSAERPKGSFSTLEIQRTEQGDSAMYLCASSLRAGEGNEQFFGPGTRLTVL.

V usage is TRBV30 and J usage is TRBJ2-1; D is unresolved. V was pared by 4 bases and J by 3 bases, with 10 bases between. The CDR3 covers 13 residues. CDR1 is GTSNPN, CDR2 SVGIG, per germline (reference sequence). CDR3 amino acids: CAWTLGFYNEQFF. The CDR3 DNA sequence: TGTGCCTGGACTCTAGGCTTCTACAATGAGCAGTTCTTC.

The V call is TRBV5-6, the J call TRBJ1-2; TRBD1 aligns across 9 bases. The CDR3 spans 14 residues. With 4 bases clipped from V and 1 base from J, the junction kept 2 bases outside the gene matches. CDR1 is SGHDT, CDR2 YYEEEE, per germline. This CDR3 reads CASSPDRGNYGYTF. CDR3 DNA: TGTGCCAGCAGCCCGGACAGGGGTAACTATGGCTACACCTTC.

The chain recombines TRBV4-1 with TRBJ1-1; D may be TRBD1 (5 bases). Germline assignment: CDR1 MGHRA and CDR2 YSYEKL. V dropped 1 base and J dropped 1 base, with 16 bases sitting between them. This CDR3 spans 17 amino acids. CDR3 DNA sequence: TGCGCCAGCAGCCAAGCCCGGGCCAGGGTAGCGAACACTGAAGCTTTCTTT. It codes for CASSQARARVANTEAFF.

This chain's CDR3 is CATSSGGQPQHF. The CDR3 bases are TGTGCCACTTCGTCGGGGGGGCAGCCCCAGCATTTT. The V gene is TRBV10-3, the J gene TRBJ1-5; D might be TRBD1 (5 bases). The CDR3 is 12 residues long. V was trimmed by 10 bases and J by 7 bases, leaving 14 bases between them. Germline values: CDR1 ENHRY, CDR2 SYGVKD.

About this clone: The junction departs from the called germline gene at one end, perhaps through a read error. The chain carries TRBV7-2 and TRBJ1-1, with D tentatively TRBD1 (6 bases). This CDR3 comprises 14 residues. Germline V gene data show CDR1 as SGHTA and CDR2 as FQGNSA. The CDR3 reads CASSLGGQGTEAFF. For the CDR3, the DNA is TGTGCCAGTAGCTTAGGGGGACAAGGGACTGAAGCTTTCTTT.

In its sample, this clone was seen once. As DNA, the CDR3 is TGTGCCAGCAGTCCAACCCTCCTAGAAAATGAGCAGTTCTTC. It is translated as CASSPTLLENEQFF. This chain joins TRBV27 and TRBJ2-1; D gene ambiguous. Germline CDR1 is MNHEY and CDR2 is SMNVEV (reference sequence). V was cut by 5 bases and J by 7 bases, with 15 bases left in between. The CDR3 has 14 amino acids.

The chain employs TRBV5-5 and TRBJ1-1; D gene unclear. V gave up 4 bases and J gave up 8 bases, with 12 bases separating them. Germline V gene sequence: CDR1 SGHKS, CDR2 YYEKEE (reference sequence). This CDR3 comprises 12 residues. DNA of the CDR3: TGTGCCAGCAGCCCCGGCCAGCGAGAAGCTTTCTTT. Its protein product is CASSPGQREAFF. Full variable domain (rest looked up from reference TRBV5-5 and TRBJ1-1): DAGVTQSPTHLIKTRGQQVTLRCSPISGHKSVSWYQQVLGQGPQFIFQYYEKEERGRGNFPDRFSARQFPNYSSELNVNALLLGDSALYLCASSPGQREAFFGQGTRLTVV.